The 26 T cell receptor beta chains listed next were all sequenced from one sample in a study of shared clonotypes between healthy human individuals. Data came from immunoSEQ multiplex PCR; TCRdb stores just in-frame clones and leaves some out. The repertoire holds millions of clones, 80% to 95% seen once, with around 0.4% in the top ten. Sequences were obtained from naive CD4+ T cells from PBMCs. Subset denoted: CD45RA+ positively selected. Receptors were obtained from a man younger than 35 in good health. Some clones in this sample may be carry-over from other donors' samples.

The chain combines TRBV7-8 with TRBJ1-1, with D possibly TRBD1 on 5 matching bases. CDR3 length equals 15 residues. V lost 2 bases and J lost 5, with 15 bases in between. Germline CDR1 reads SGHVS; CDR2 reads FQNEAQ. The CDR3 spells CASSLFRQGRTEAFF. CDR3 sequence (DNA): TGTGCCAGCAGCTTATTTCGCCAGGGTAGAACTGAAGCTTTCTTT.

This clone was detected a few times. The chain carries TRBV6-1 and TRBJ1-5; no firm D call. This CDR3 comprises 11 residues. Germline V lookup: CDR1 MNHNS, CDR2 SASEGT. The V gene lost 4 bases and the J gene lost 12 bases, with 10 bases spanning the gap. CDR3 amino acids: CASSVSQHQHF. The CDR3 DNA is TGTGCCAGCAGTGTCAGTCAACACCAGCATTTT.

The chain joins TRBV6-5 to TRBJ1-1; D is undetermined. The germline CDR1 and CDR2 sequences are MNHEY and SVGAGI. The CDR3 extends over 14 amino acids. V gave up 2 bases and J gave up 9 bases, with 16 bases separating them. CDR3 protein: CASSYGGEDGKAFF. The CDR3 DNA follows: TGTGCCAGCAGTTACGGAGGAGAGGACGGGAAAGCTTTCTTT.

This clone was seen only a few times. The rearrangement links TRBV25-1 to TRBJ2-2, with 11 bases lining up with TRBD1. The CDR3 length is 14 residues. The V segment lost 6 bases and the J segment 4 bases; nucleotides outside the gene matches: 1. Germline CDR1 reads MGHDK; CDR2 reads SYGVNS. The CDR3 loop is CASRGTGGTGELFF. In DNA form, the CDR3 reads TGTGCCAGCAGGGGGACAGGGGGCACCGGGGAGCTGTTTTTT.

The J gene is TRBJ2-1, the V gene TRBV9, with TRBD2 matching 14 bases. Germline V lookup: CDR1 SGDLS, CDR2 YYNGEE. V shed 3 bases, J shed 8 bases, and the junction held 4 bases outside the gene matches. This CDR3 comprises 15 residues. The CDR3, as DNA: TGTGCCAGCAGCGAGCGACTAGCGGGAGGGCATGAGCAGTTCTTC. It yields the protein CASSERLAGGHEQFF.

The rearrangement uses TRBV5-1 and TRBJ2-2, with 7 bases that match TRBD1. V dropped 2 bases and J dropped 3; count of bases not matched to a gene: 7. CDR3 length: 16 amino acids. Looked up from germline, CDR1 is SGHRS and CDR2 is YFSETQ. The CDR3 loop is CASSFAGTDYTGELFF. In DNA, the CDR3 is TGCGCCAGCAGCTTTGCCGGGACAGACTACACCGGGGAGCTGTTTTTT.

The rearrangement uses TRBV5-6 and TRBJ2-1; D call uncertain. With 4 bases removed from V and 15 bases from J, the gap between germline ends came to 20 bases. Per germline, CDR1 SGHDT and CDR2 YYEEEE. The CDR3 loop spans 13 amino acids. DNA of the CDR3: TGTGCCAGCAGCCGCTCCCCCGCGCCTAGAGTGTTCTTC. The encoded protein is CASSRSPAPRVFF.

The CDR3 sequence is CASSEMAQGRGKLFF. DNA of the CDR3: TGTGCCAGCAGTGAAATGGCACAGGGGAGAGGGAAACTGTTTTTT. The chain uses TRBV6-1 and TRBJ1-4; 7 bases align to TRBD1. The CDR3 length is 15 residues. CDR1 and CDR2 (germline): MNHNS, SASEGT. Unmatched junction bases numbered 11, after V lost 2 bases and J lost 11 bases.

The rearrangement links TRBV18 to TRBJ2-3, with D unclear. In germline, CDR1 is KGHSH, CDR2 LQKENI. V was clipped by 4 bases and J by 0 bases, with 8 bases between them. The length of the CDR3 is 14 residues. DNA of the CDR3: TGTGCCAGCTCACAACTCGGGAGCACAGATACGCAGTATTTT. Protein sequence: CASSQLGSTDTQYF.

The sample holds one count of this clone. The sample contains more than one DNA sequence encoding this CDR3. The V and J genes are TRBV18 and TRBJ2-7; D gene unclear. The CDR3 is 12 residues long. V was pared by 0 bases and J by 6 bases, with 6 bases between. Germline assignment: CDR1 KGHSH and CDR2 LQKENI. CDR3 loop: CASSPPLGEQYF. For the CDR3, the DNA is TGTGCCAGCTCACCACCTCTTGGCGAGCAGTACTTC.

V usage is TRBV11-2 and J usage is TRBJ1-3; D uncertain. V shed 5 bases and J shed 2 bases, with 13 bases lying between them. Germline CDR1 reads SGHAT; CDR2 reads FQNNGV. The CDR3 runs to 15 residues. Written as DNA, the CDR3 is TGTGCCAGCAGCCCGCCGGGAGGGCCTGGAAACACCATATATTTT. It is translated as CASSPPGGPGNTIYF. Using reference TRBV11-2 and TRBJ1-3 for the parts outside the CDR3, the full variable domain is EAGVAQSPRYKIIEKRQSVAFWCNPISGHATLYWYQQILGQGPKLLIQFQNNGVVDDSQLPKDRFSAERLKGVDSTLKIQPAKLEDSAVYLCASSPPGGPGNTIYFGEGSWLTVV.

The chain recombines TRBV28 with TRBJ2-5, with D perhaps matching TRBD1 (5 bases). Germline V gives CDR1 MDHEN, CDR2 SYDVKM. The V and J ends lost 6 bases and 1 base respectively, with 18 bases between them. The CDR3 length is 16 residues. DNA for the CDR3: TGTGCCAGCAGCCGTCCCAGGGCCTTCCTCCAAGAGACCCAGTACTTC. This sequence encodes CASSRPRAFLQETQYF.

CDR3 amino acids: CASSQQNIPQDSTYNEQFF. The CDR3 DNA reads TGCGCCAGCAGCCAGCAAAACATTCCACAGGACTCTACCTACAATGAGCAGTTCTTC. V gene TRBV4-1 combines with J gene TRBJ2-1; possibly TRBD1 or TRBD2 for D (5 bases each). The CDR3 is made up of 19 amino acids. Trimming removed 3 bases from V and 2 bases from J, with 23 bases in between. Germline CDR1 MGHRA, CDR2 YSYEKL.

The CDR3: CASSPKPGNTEAFF. The CDR3 nucleotides read TGTGCCAGCTCACCAAAGCCGGGGAACACTGAAGCTTTCTTT. The J gene is TRBJ1-1, the V gene TRBV18; no definite D call. The CDR3 is 14 amino acids. CDR1 is KGHSH and CDR2 is LQKENI in the germline V gene. Trimming stripped 2 bases from V and 1 base from J, with 8 bases between.

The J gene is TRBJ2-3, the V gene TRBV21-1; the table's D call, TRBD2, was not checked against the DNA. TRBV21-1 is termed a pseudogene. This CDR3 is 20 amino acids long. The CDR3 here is CASSKEDGTSGKEGTDTQYF. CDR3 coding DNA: TGTGCCAGCAGCAAAGAAGACGGGACTAGCGGGAAGGAAGGGACAGATACGCAGTATTTT.

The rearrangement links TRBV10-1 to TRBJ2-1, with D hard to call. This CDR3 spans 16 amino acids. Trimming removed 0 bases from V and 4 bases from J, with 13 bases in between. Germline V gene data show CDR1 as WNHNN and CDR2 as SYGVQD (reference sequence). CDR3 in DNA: TGCGCCAGCAGTGAGTCGATCTGGGGTTCTTACAATGAGCAGTTCTTC. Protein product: CASSESIWGSYNEQFF.

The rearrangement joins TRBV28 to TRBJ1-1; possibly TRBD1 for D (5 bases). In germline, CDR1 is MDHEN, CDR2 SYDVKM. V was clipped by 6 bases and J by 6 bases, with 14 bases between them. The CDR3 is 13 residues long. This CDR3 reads CASRPFRGAEAFF. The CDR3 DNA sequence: TGTGCCAGCAGGCCCTTCCGGGGGGCTGAAGCTTTCTTT.

The CDR3 is CASSAAYNEQFF. CDR3 DNA: TGTGCCAGCAGCGCGGCTTACAATGAGCAGTTCTTC. The J gene is TRBJ2-1, the V gene TRBV9; no clear D gene. This CDR3 has 12 amino acids. Germline V gene data show CDR1 as SGDLS and CDR2 as YYNGEE. Trimming cost V 3 bases and J 4 bases, with 5 bases left between them.

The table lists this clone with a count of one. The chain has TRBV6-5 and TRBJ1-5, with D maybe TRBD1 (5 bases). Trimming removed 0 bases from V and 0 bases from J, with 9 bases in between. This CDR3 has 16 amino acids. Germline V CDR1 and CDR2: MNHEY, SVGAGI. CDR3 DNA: TGTGCCAGCAGTTACTCGGCAGGGAGTAGCAATCAGCCCCAGCATTTT. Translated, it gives CASSYSAGSSNQPQHF.

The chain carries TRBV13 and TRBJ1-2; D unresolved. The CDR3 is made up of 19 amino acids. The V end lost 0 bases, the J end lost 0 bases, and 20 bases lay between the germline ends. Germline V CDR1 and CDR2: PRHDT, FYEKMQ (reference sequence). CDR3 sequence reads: CASSLGVTRARHSNYGYTF. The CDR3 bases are TGTGCCAGCAGCTTAGGGGTTACGCGGGCCAGACACTCTAACTATGGCTACACCTTC.

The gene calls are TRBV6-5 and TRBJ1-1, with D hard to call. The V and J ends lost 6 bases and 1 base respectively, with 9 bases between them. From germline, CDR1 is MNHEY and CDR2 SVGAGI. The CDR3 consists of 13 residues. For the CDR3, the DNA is TGTGCCAGCAGATCAACAACGAACACTGAAGCTTTCTTT. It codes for CASRSTTNTEAFF.

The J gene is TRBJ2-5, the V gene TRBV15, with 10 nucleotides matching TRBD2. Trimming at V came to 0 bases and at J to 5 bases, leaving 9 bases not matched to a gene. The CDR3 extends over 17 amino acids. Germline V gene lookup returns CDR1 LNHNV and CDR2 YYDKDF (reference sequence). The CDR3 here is CATSREGLAGVGETQYF. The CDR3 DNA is TGTGCCACCAGCAGAGAGGGGCTAGCGGGAGTGGGGGAGACCCAGTACTTC.

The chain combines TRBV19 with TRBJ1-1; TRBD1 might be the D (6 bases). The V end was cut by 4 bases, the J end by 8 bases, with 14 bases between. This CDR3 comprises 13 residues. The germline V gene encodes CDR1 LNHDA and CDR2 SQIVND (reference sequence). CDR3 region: CASSTPGAGEAFF. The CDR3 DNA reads TGTGCCAGTAGTACCCCGGGGGCGGGGGAAGCTTTCTTT.

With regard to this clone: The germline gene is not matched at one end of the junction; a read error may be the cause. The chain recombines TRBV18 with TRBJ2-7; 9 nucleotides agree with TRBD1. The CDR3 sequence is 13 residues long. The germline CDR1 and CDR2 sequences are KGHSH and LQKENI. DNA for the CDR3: TGTGCCAGCTCACCAGAAAACCAACTGGGACAGGGCTTC. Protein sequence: CASSPENQLGQGF.

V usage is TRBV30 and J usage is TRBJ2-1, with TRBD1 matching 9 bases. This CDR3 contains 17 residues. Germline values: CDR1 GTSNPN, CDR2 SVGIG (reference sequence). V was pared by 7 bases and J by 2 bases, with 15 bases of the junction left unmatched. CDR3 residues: CAYIGQGRIAAYNEQFF. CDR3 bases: TGTGCCTATATAGGACAGGGGAGAATAGCGGCCTACAATGAGCAGTTCTTC.

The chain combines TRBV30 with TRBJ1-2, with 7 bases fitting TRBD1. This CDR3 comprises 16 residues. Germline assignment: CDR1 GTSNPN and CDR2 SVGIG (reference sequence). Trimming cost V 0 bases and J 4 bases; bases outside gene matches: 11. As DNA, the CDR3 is TGTGCCTGGAGTGTATTCGGGACAGCTAGTTCCTATGGCTACACCTTC. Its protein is CAWSVFGTASSYGYTF.